This T cell receptor beta chain was found in a study of blood T cell repertoires in COVID-19. Background on the study: Specimens from acute and convalescent COVID-19 originated in the United States, Italy and Spain. T cells, B-cell-depleted T cells, or PBMCs provided the cDNA or gDNA that served as material.

Study processing details: Reference gene primer amplification gave estimated nucleated cell counts. Only in-frame clones appear in the TCRdb table, and some are missing; sequencing was by immunoSEQ multiplex PCR. That table supplies the V and J calls and clone size; D and trimming were determined from the DNA. The sample lists some 51,000 clones, over 75% occurring once. This TCR was sampled from a man aged 35 to 55 with acute or convalescent COVID-19. Material: peripheral blood.

CDR3 residues: CASRLRSAGETQYF. CDR3 nucleotides: TGTGCCAGCAGGTTACGCTCAGCGGGAGAGACCCAGTACTTC. The rearrangement joins TRBV2 to TRBJ2-5; perhaps TRBD2 as D (6 bases). V dropped 6 bases and J dropped 4 bases, with 15 bases sitting between them. CDR1 and CDR2 from the germline V gene are SNHLY and FYNNEI. CDR3 size: 14 residues. Full variable domain (missing parts from reference TRBV2 and TRBJ2-5): EPEVTQTPSHQVTQMGQEVILRCVPISNHLYFYWYRQILGQKVEFLVSFYNNEISEKSEIFDDQFSVERPDGSNFTLKIRSTKLEDSAMYFCASRLRSAGETQYFGPGTRLLVL.